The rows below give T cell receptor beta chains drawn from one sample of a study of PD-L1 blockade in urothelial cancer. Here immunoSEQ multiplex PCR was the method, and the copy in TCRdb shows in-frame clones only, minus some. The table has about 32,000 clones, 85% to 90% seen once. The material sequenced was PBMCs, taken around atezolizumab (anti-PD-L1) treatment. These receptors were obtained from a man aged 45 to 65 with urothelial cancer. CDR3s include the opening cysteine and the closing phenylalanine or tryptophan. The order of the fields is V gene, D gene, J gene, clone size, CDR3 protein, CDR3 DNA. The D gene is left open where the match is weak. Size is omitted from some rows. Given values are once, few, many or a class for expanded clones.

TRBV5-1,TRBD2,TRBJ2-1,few,CASSRSGGAYNEQFF,TGCGCCAGCAGTCGGAGCGGGGGCGCCTACAATGAGCAGTTCTTC
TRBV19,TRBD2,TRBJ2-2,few,CASSIAAGGRGTGELFF,TGTGCCAGTAGTATAGCAGCGGGAGGAAGGGGCACCGGGGAGCTGTTTTTT
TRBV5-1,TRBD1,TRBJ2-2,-,CASSVKQGAGELFF,TGCGCCAGCAGCGTAAAACAGGGGGCCGGGGAGCTGTTTTTT
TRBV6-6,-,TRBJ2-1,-,CASSPGGMEQFF,TGTGCCAGCAGTCCCGGAGGAATGGAGCAGTTCTTC
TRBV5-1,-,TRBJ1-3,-,CASSYTDRGNTIYF,TGCGCCAGCAGCTATACAGATCGCGGAAACACCATATATTTT
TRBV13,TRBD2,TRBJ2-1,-,CAQRAGLASGEQFF,TGTGCCCAGCGGGCCGGACTAGCAAGTGGTGAGCAGTTCTTC
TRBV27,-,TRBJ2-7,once,CASTSGYEQYF,TGTGCCAGCACATCCGGCTACGAGCAGTACTTC
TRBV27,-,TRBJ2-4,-,CASSNRQENIQYF,TGTGCCAGCAGCAACCGCCAGGAAAACATTCAGTACTTC
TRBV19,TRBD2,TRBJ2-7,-,CASTMTGGSYEQYF,TGTGCCAGTACCATGACGGGGGGGAGTTACGAGCAGTACTTC
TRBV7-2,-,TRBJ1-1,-,CASSPTVGGTEAFF,TGTGCCAGCAGCCCGACGGTCGGCGGCACTGAAGCTTTCTTT
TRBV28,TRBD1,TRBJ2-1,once,CASVWTGRDEQFF,TGTGCCAGCGTATGGACAGGGCGGGATGAGCAGTTCTTC
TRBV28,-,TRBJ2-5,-,CASRNGELETQYF,TGTGCCAGCAGAAACGGAGAGCTAGAGACCCAGTACTTC
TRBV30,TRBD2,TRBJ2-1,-,CAWNWGTSGSNEQFF,TGTGCCTGGAATTGGGGGACTAGCGGGAGCAATGAGCAGTTCTTC
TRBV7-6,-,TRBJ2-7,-,CASSSGHGSSYEQYF,TGTGCCAGCAGCTCAGGGCACGGGAGCTCCTACGAGCAGTACTTC
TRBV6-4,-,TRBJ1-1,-,CASSVSQQTEAFF,TGTGCCAGCAGTGTTAGCCAGCAGACTGAAGCTTTCTTT
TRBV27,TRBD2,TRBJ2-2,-,CASSLFPGLAGGSGELFF,TGTGCCAGCAGTTTATTCCCCGGACTAGCGGGGGGGAGCGGGGAGCTGTTTTTT